Here is one T cell receptor (beta chain) with its context. In its sample, this clone was seen a few times. Which antigen it targets is not known. Base qualities were left out, and no much larger clone turns up one base away. This record comes from a study of cytomegalovirus exposure and HLA in healthy donors (dated by TCRdb to about 2017). Context from the whole study: An earlier analysis of 550 to 700 of the donors reported about 250 Gb of sequence data and around 110 million unique TCR beta sequences from around 200 million T cells. An early release covering 550 to 700 HLA-typed donors comprised approximately 300 gigabases of sequencing data and around 85 million unique TCR sequences. Of the 398 genotyped donors, 65% to 90% fell in the genetic ancestry cluster associated with self-reported Caucasian donors. The study aimed to test whether cataloging public T cell receptors could reveal signatures of past pathogen exposure. The study profiled the T cell repertoires of around 700 subjects by immunosequencing and related them to cytomegalovirus serostatus. Besides the first cohort of hundreds of subjects, a separate validation cohort made up of around 120 different subjects was used. To predict cytomegalovirus infection status, the study brought together high-throughput TCR immunosequencing, statistical association of individual TCRs with disease status, and machine learning. A later analysis re-analyzed previously published TCR beta repertoires from roughly 600 donors and added high-resolution HLA genotyping to study TCR occurrence patterns. In the later analysis, no new phenotypic data were used to find candidate immune exposures; instead, reliance was placed on TCR beta sequences and their occurrence across donors. In an earlier analysis of a few hundred of the donors, high-throughput TCR beta sequencing was used to judge whether each TCR beta V gene segment behaved as functional or pseudogenic. Donor age, sex, ethnicity and CMV serostatus were collected together with the repertoire data. Genome-wide SNP genotypes for about 60% of the 666 donors were used in a later genetic analysis, which treated that subset as a discovery cohort. All discovery cohort repertoires had been generated using a single sequencing platform. Both class I and class II loci were covered by HLA typing, at four-digit resolution. Typing coverage varied by locus: roughly 620-640 donors for A, B, C, DRB1 and DQB1; roughly 500 for DQA1; around 570 for DPA1; around 490 for DPB1. Four to six DR-DQ haplotypes were handled as single units for association and clustering, since linkage in the cohort was strong. Across under 500 genotyped donors of the cohort, an average of approximately 240,000 unique TCR beta nucleotide sequences per donor were sequenced, and roughly 17% of those sequences were non-productive. Broader findings and caveats from the paper: About 17 rarely observed V segments, including chromosome 9 orphons, were excluded from the earlier analysis of some 590 of the donors because counts were too low. The authors suggested that the approach could potentially be generalized to other disease states and immunological phenotypes. Some IMGT-functional V segments, including TRBV6-2 and TRBV6-3, could not be distinguished by the 87-base-pair reads and were therefore excluded. Linkage disequilibrium might explain the correlated functional status among segregating V segments, but an unknown experimental factor could not be excluded. When HLA alleles, especially DR and DQ, strongly co-occurred, TCR associations were difficult to assign to individual alleles. An association between a missense DCLRE1C variant and V-gene and J-gene trimming of TCR beta chains was found in a later genetic analysis and replicated in an independent cohort. A cluster of highly shared sequence variants was judged likely to represent a technical artifact of the sequencing pipeline. The classifier was reported to diagnose cytomegalovirus status with high specificity and sensitivity in both the original and validation cohorts. The study gave a list of under 200 TCR beta chains associated with cytomegalovirus. In a later analysis, most CMV-associated TCR beta chains were found to appear HLA-restricted, with HLA associations seemingly driven largely by CMV exposure. In a later analysis, the rate of TCR association differed among HLA loci, with DRB1 alleles having the most associated TCRs and HLA-C alleles having the fewest. Most TCR sequences were observed very rarely across donors, whereas some public TCRs were present in many individuals. Because HLA typing was missing for some donors at each locus, association tests included only the typed subset. A later genetic analysis reported fewer N-insertions in productive TCRs among donors in an Asian-associated ancestry cluster than the approximately 700-donor mean. In an earlier analysis of approximately 590 of the donors, most TCR beta V segments were observed in productive rearrangements about 90% or about 30% of the time, broadly matching IMGT annotations. A further reported finding was that TCR beta sequences accurately predicted the HLA-A and HLA-B alleles for most subjects in the first cohort. Three of the identified cytomegalovirus-associated TCR beta chains were confirmed in vitro to be specific for cytomegalovirus antigens. This cohort had only TCR beta chains sequenced, and the lack of alpha or paired-chain data limited which features could be detected. Specific HLA alleles were associated with roughly 16,000 TCR beta sequences at a false discovery rate of 0.05 in a later analysis. In a later analysis, HLA-associated TCR beta chains were found to be more clonally expanded and to have lower generation probabilities than equally common non-associated chains. Presence/absence analyses assumed roughly uniform sequencing depth across donors, an assumption that may not hold. The only immune exposure information available for the cohort was CMV serostatus. According to a later analysis, parvovirus B19, influenza, CMV and Epstein-Barr virus appeared linked to several top co-occurrence clusters.

In total, approximately 700 healthy bone marrow donors made up the cohort. At the time of sampling, all cohort members were nominally healthy, though unrecorded immune exposures were likely present. The donor was CMV seropositive and was included in the group of some 290 seropositive cohort members. Every donor gave a peripheral blood sample, and the peripheral blood mononuclear cells from that sample were used for TCR beta sequencing. The Qiagen DNeasy Blood Extraction Kit was used to extract genomic DNA from the blood cell samples. Reading the germline V gene gives CDR1 SQVTM and CDR2 ANQGSEA. Its CDR3 holds 11 amino acids, cysteine through phenylalanine. Only the CDR3 region is kept as DNA, spanning 33 bases read in frame from base 1. Trimming removed 7 bases from V and 6 bases from J, leaving 13 bases between the germline ends. Library method: the immunoSEQ multiplex PCR assay. For the multiplex PCR, a mixture combining 60 forward primers for TCR Vbeta segments and 13 reverse primers for TCR Jbeta segments was used. The CDR3 region of rearranged TCR beta genes was amplified from genomic DNA by a multiplex PCR assay. The amplified TCR beta libraries were sequenced on the Illumina HiSeq System as 87-base-pair reads. On the authors' methods: A later analysis tallied 80 million to 95 million unique TCR beta chains across the 700 or so repertoires, and about 10 million of those chains were shared by two or more donors. Raw reads were error-corrected and collapsed into unique sequences by a nearest-neighbor algorithm in which closely related sequences were merged to remove PCR and sequencing errors. Alignment of CDR3 sequences to IMGT reference sequences was used to assign V, D and J gene segments. For a sequence to be retained, a match of at least six nucleotides to both a V gene segment and a J gene segment was required. Rearrangements were called productive when the CDR3 lacked stop codons and stayed in frame with V and J; all others were non-productive. CDR3 was defined by IMGT convention, running from the second conserved V-encoded cysteine to the conserved J-encoded phenylalanine. The earlier analysis of 587 of the donors excluded sequences that lacked an unambiguous match to a single V gene segment. In an earlier analysis of around 590 of the donors, a V segment was called functional when productive rearrangements were above 56.7%, and segregating when the standard deviation between donors exceeded 5%. To diagnose cytomegalovirus status from the catalog of TCR beta chain sequences, a statistical classification framework was built. In a later analysis, TCR nucleotide sequences were compared against IMGT/GENE-DB human TR gene sequences so that V and J genes could be assigned. The TCRdist pipeline was used in a later analysis to assign CDR3 sequences and most-parsimonious VDJ recombination scenarios. A later analysis defined each TCR beta chain by its CDR3 amino acid sequence plus V-gene family, and excluded reads lacking a unique V-gene family. As a way to deal with suspected cross-contamination and a sequencing artifact, a later analysis dropped approximately 590 nucleotide sequences that were highly shared and had low generation probability. For each public chain, a later analysis derived a clonal expansion index from normalized ranks of inferred template counts within each repertoire. In a later analysis, generation probabilities were computed using a VDJ recombination model fitted to out-of-frame rearrangements, and the results were checked against IGoR. In a later analysis, hypergeometric tests were used to score TCR-TCR, TCR-HLA and TCR-CMV co-occurrence, with a repertoire-size bias correction applied to TCR pairs. False discovery rates were estimated in a later analysis by permuting HLA or CMV assignments 20 times. In a later analysis, co-occurring TCRs were grouped with DBSCAN, and TCRdist sequence similarity was added when clustering was performed within HLA-allele-positive subsets. Repertoires with fewer than 30,000 or more than 120,000 public chains, plus five repertoires with anomalous nucleotide sharing, were excluded from co-occurrence clustering. TCRdb provides this immuneACCESS table in a form limited to in-frame rearrangements. Some clones are lacking; in checked studies, under half of them reflect an unresolved V gene, and why the rest are absent is not known. From that table come the V and J calls and clone size; the DNA was used to work out D and trimming. In all, the sample holds over 100,000 clones, and approximately 9% of those were seen once. 6.5% to 9% of the sample goes to the ten largest clones.

Recombination joined TRBV29-1 with TRBJ2-7; a weak D assignment points to TRBD2 (6 bases agree). This sequence originates from a woman between 35 and 50 years old in good health and CMV-seropositive. Sequences were obtained from PBMCs. The DNA sequence is as follows: TGCAGCGGTAGACTAGGAGCCGAGCAGTACTTC. This encodes CSGRLGAEQYF.